The 16 T cell receptor beta chains presented below share a single source sample, sequenced in a study of blood T cell repertoires in COVID-19. The assay was immunoSEQ multiplex PCR, and TCRdb's table has in-frame clones only and misses some. The sample carries around 160,000 clones, about four fifths recorded once. The sample comprised peripheral blood. The receptors were sampled from a man aged 60 to 69 with active or convalescent COVID-19.

This chain connects TRBV6-5 to TRBJ1-5; tentative D call: TRBD1 (6 bases). Germline CDR1 and CDR2: MNHEY and SVGAGI. The V end lost 9 bases, the J end lost 4 bases, and 16 bases lay between the germline ends. The CDR3 is 14 amino acids. The DNA of the CDR3 is TGTGCCAGTGCTACAGGGAAACCGAATCAGCCCCAGCATTTT. Its protein product is CASATGKPNQPQHF.

The chain joins TRBV5-1 to TRBJ1-1; possibly TRBD1 for D (5 bases). The CDR3 totals 16 residues. The germline gives CDR1 SGHRS, CDR2 YFSETQ. Trimming shortened V by 3 bases and J by 0 bases, and 15 bases separated the two germline ends. CDR3 residues: CASSWVGQDLNTEAFF. CDR3 sequence (DNA): TGCGCCAGCAGCTGGGTGGGGCAGGATCTGAACACTGAAGCTTTCTTT.

This clone showed up just once. The chain links TRBV2 to TRBJ1-6; 8 bases line up with TRBD1. Looked up from germline, CDR1 is SNHLY and CDR2 is FYNNEI. J lost 10 bases, V lost 1 base, and 3 bases had no gene match. The CDR3 covers 14 residues. The chain's CDR3 is CASSEGTGLSPLHF. The CDR3 DNA sequence: TGTGCCAGCAGTGAAGGGACAGGGTTATCACCCCTCCACTTT.

The CDR3 is CASSQLAGGAPYEQYF. For the CDR3, the DNA is TGTGCCAGCAGCCAACTAGCGGGGGGGGCCCCCTACGAGCAGTACTTC. The gene calls are TRBV4-2 and TRBJ2-7; 12 positions match TRBD2. Germline V gene data show CDR1 as LGHNA and CDR2 as YNFKEQ. The CDR3 loop spans 16 amino acids. V shed 2 bases, J shed 2 bases, and the junction held 4 bases outside the gene matches.

This sequence joins TRBV2 and TRBJ1-1; perhaps TRBD1 as D (5 bases). CDR1 SNHLY and CDR2 FYNNEI come from the germline V gene. CDR3 size: 18 residues. V shed 1 base and J shed 0 bases, with 18 bases lying between them. The CDR3 here is CASSEVGQGILLNTEAFF. The CDR3 bases are TGTGCCAGCAGTGAAGTCGGGCAGGGTATCCTCCTGAACACTGAAGCTTTCTTT.

This chain links TRBV5-1 with TRBJ2-5, with D possibly TRBD2 on 7 matching bases. Trimming removed 1 base at V and 4 bases at J, with 14 bases between. Germline values: CDR1 SGHRS, CDR2 YFSETQ. The length of the CDR3 is 15 residues. For the CDR3, the DNA is TGCGCCAGCAGCTTGCGCGAGAGGGGGGGAGAGACCCAGTACTTC. Its translation: CASSLRERGGETQYF.

The CDR3 reads CASSYRVHEQYF. The CDR3 nucleotides read TGTGCCAGCAGTTACAGGGTCCACGAGCAGTACTTC. This chain links TRBV2 with TRBJ2-7, with TRBD1 as a possible D gene (6 bases). CDR3 size: 12 residues. V was shortened by 5 bases and J by 5 bases, with 10 bases between the two germline ends. Per the germline V gene, CDR1 is SNHLY and CDR2 is FYNNEI.

This chain links TRBV6-5 with TRBJ1-3; 7 bases match TRBD1. CDR3 length: 15 residues. The germline gives CDR1 MNHEY, CDR2 SVGAGI. V lost 4 bases and J lost 4; bases outside the gene matches: 7. This chain's CDR3 is CASSSLTGTGNTIYF. The CDR3 DNA reads TGTGCCAGCAGTTCCCTGACAGGGACGGGAAACACCATATATTTT.

The J gene is TRBJ1-1, the V gene TRBV2; 7 bases line up with TRBD1. This CDR3 comprises 16 residues. Germline V CDR1 and CDR2: SNHLY, FYNNEI. After removal of 2 bases from V and 1 base from J, the junction contained 7 bases not matched to a gene. For the CDR3, the DNA is TGTGCCAGCAGTGAAAGAAGGGCAGGGGGGAACACTGAAGCTTTCTTT. Translated, it gives CASSERRAGGNTEAFF.

The chain employs TRBV7-6 and TRBJ1-4, with no clear D. Trimming took 0 bases from V and 5 from J, leaving 13 bases between them. Germline-derived CDR1 and CDR2 are SGHVS and FNYEAQ. The CDR3 has 16 residues. CDR3: CASSLAPQSNNEKLFF. The CDR3, as DNA: TGTGCCAGCAGCTTAGCCCCCCAGTCCAACAATGAAAAACTGTTTTTT.

The chain is built from TRBV10-1 and TRBJ1-5; TRBD1 matches at 9 bases. V was pared by 10 bases and J by 2 bases, with 6 bases of the junction left unmatched. The germline V gene encodes CDR1 WNHNN and CDR2 SYGVQD (reference sequence). This CDR3 is 14 amino acids long. CDR3 loop: CATTGGSGNQPQHF. The CDR3 coding sequence is TGCGCCACCACAGGGGGCTCGGGCAATCAGCCCCAGCATTTT.

The chain recombines TRBV12-3 or TRBV12-4 with TRBJ2-5; 8 bases fit TRBD1. Unmatched junction bases numbered 0, after V lost 1 base and J lost 5 bases. The CDR3 consists of 13 residues. Here the CDR3 DNA reads TGTGCCAGCAGTTTAGGACAGGGGGAGACCCAGTACTTC. Protein product: CASSLGQGETQYF.

Comments on this clone: Different DNA sequences within this sample yield the same CDR3. The J gene is TRBJ1-1, the V gene TRBV12-3 or TRBV12-4; D is unclear. V lost 6 bases and J lost 3, with 8 bases in between. The CDR3 contains 12 residues. The CDR3 DNA follows: TGTGCCAGCAGCCCAGGCTACACTGAAGCTTTCTTT. Translation gives CASSPGYTEAFF.

V usage is TRBV24-1 and J usage is TRBJ1-2, with D unclear. V shed 6 bases and J shed 6 bases, with 16 bases lying between them. The germline CDR1 and CDR2 sequences are KGHDR and SFDVKD. There are 14 residues in the CDR3. The CDR3 sequence: CATSSGSSRNGYTF. CDR3 coding DNA: TGTGCCACCAGTTCCGGTTCGTCTAGGAATGGCTACACCTTC.

The chain employs TRBV5-1 and TRBJ2-6, with TRBD2 as a possible D gene (5 bases). The ends were cut back, 7 bases at V and 0 bases at J, with 14 bases in the middle. The germline V gene encodes CDR1 SGHRS and CDR2 YFSETQ. The CDR3 length is 16 residues. CDR3 residues: CASRTGFGSGANVLTF. In nucleotides, the CDR3 is TGCGCCAGCCGTACGGGGTTCGGCTCTGGGGCCAACGTCCTGACTTTC.

The chain carries TRBV5-1 and TRBJ2-3, with a possible D match to TRBD2 (6 bases). CDR3 size: 15 residues. In germline, CDR1 is SGHRS, CDR2 YFSETQ. V lost 0 bases to trimming and J lost 2 bases, with 10 bases between them. The DNA of the CDR3 is TGCGCCAGCAGCTTGGCAGCGGGTGACACAGATACGCAGTATTTT. Its protein product is CASSLAAGDTDTQYF.